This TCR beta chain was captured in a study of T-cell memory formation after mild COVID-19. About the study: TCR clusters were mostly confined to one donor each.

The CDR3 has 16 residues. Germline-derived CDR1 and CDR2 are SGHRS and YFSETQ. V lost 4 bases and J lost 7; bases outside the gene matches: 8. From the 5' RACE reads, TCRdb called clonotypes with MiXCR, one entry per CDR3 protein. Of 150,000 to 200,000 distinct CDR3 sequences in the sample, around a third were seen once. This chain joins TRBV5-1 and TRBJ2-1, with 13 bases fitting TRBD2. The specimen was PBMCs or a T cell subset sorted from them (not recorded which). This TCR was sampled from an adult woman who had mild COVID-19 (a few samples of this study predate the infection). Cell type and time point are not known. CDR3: CASSVTSGRAGNEQFF. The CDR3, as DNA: TGCGCCAGCAGCGTAACTAGCGGGAGGGCAGGGAATGAGCAGTTCTTC.